One sample yielded the 5 T cell receptor beta chains listed below, sequenced in a study of human T cells and chemical hapten exposure. TCRdb re-called the RACE reads with MiXCR, one entry per CDR3 protein. The profile shows approximately 400,000 distinct CDR3 sequences, 5.1% of them singletons. Time point specified: pre-sensitization, week 0. Treatment defined: therapeutic diphenylcyclopropenone sensitization with weekly scalp DPC. The sequences come from whole blood, collected in connection with sensitization to the hapten diphenylcyclopropenone (DPC). The origin of the receptors is a woman in her forties or fifties with alopecia areata. Some clones in this sample may be carry-over from other donors' samples.

The V call is TRBV3-1, the J call TRBJ2-1; D ambiguous. The CDR3 runs 12 residues. Germline values: CDR1 LGHDT, CDR2 YNNKEL (reference sequence). Trimming removed 4 bases from V and 12 bases from J, with 13 bases in between. The CDR3 sequence is CASSPQGIVQFF. The CDR3 DNA is TGTGCCAGCAGCCCTCAAGGGATAGTGCAGTTCTTC.

The V gene is TRBV20-1, the J gene TRBJ2-7, with 9 bases matching TRBD2. Germline CDR1 reads DFQATT; CDR2 reads SNEGSKA (reference sequence). CDR3 length: 17 residues. Trimming cost V 1 base and J 4 bases; bases outside gene matches: 14. The CDR3 loop reads CSARVDSGSSWSYEQYF. CDR3 nucleotides: TGCAGTGCTAGAGTAGATAGCGGGAGCAGTTGGTCTTACGAGCAGTACTTC.

DNA of the CDR3: TGTGCCAGCGGCTACGGACAGACCACAGATACGCAGTATTTT. Its translation: CASGYGQTTDTQYF. This rearrangement joins TRBV7-2 to TRBJ2-3, with a possible D match to TRBD1 (6 bases). V lost 8 bases and J 2 bases, leaving 14 bases between the germline ends. The CDR3 sequence is 14 residues long. Germline V CDR1 and CDR2: SGHTA, FQGNSA.

Ten or more counts support this clonotype. The V and J genes are TRBV20-1 and TRBJ2-1, with 8 bases lining up with TRBD2. V lost 3 bases to trimming and J lost 4 bases; unmatched junction nucleotides: 2. The CDR3 contains 13 residues. CDR1 and CDR2 (germline): DFQATT, SNEGSKA (reference sequence). Written as DNA, the CDR3 is TGCAGTGCTAGCTCTAGCGGGTACAATGAGCAGTTCTTC. This encodes CSASSSGYNEQFF.

This sequence joins TRBV27 and TRBJ1-3, with D uncertain. V was trimmed by 5 bases and J by 2 bases, leaving 10 bases between them. CDR1 is MNHEY, CDR2 SMNVEV, per germline (reference sequence). The CDR3 totals 14 residues. The CDR3 coding sequence is TGTGCCAGCAGTCCCAACGGTCCTGGAAACACCATATATTTT. Its translation is CASSPNGPGNTIYF.